Shown below are 25 T cell receptor beta chains from a single sample sequenced in a study of T cell repertoires in ileal Crohn's disease. The table came from immunoSEQ multiplex PCR; TCRdb's copy has only in-frame clones and leaves some out. The table shows roughly 29,000 clones, with just under 80% occurring only once. Sequenced: ileal tissue. These receptors all come from an adult with Crohn's disease.

J is TRBJ2-1 and V is TRBV27; possible D gene TRBD2, 5 bases. The germline V and J ends were trimmed by 3 bases and 2 bases, with 8 bases remaining between them. The CDR3 consists of 14 residues. CDR1 is MNHEY, CDR2 SMNVEV, per germline (reference sequence). CDR3 coding DNA: TGTGCCAGCAGTTTGGCACTAGCCTACAATGAGCAGTTCTTC. Encoded protein: CASSLALAYNEQFF.

V gene TRBV11-2 combines with J gene TRBJ2-4; 9 bases align to TRBD1. V was pared by 0 bases and J by 5 bases, with 8 bases of the junction left unmatched. The germline V gene encodes CDR1 SGHAT and CDR2 FQNNGV. This CDR3 has 17 amino acids. The CDR3, as DNA: TGTGCCAGCAGCTTAGAGGGGACAGGGTCAAAGGAAAACATTCAGTACTTC. Translated, it gives CASSLEGTGSKENIQYF.

This clone was picked up one time. The rearrangement joins TRBV9 to TRBJ2-5, with D possibly being TRBD1 (6 bases). Germline CDR1 SGDLS, CDR2 YYNGEE. This CDR3 is 15 amino acids long. The ends were cut back, 3 bases at V and 2 bases at J, with 14 bases in the middle. The CDR3 DNA reads TGTGCCAGCAGCGCCGGACAGAGTCCACAAGAGACCCAGTACTTC. It is translated as CASSAGQSPQETQYF. Full variable domain (remainder filled in from reference TRBV9 and TRBJ2-5): DSGVTQTPKHLITATGQRVTLRCSPRSGDLSVYWYQQSLDQGLQFLIQYYNGEERAKGNILERFSAQQFPDLHSELNLSSLELGDSALYFCASSAGQSPQETQYFGPGTRLLVL.

In this sample, this clone turned up a few times. The chain couples TRBV7-2 to TRBJ2-4; no clear D. The CDR3 consists of 13 residues. The germline V gene has CDR1 SGHTA and CDR2 FQGNSA. Trimming stripped 6 bases from V and 6 bases from J, with 12 bases between. CDR3 protein: CASSSTSGNIQYF. The CDR3 nucleotides are TGTGCCAGCAGTTCGACTTCCGGAAACATTCAGTACTTC. Filled out from reference TRBV7-2 and TRBJ2-4, the complete variable domain reads GAGVSQSPSNKVTEKGKDVELRCDPISGHTALYWYRQSLGQGLEFLIYFQGNSAPDKSGLPSDRFSAERTGGSVSTLTIQRTQQEDSAVYLCASSSTSGNIQYFGAGTRLSVL.

The J gene is TRBJ2-4, the V gene TRBV6-1, with D unresolved. The CDR3 has 16 residues. Germline CDR1 is MNHNS and CDR2 is SASEGT. V gave up 3 bases and J gave up 0 bases, with 12 bases separating them. Here the CDR3 DNA reads TGTGCCAGCAGTGATTCCTTTGCGTTAGCCAAAAACATTCAGTACTTC. This gives the protein CASSDSFALAKNIQYF.

This clone was picked up a small number of times. The chain recombines TRBV5-1 with TRBJ2-2, with 8 bases identical to TRBD2. The V gene's germline CDR1 is SGHRS and CDR2 YFSETQ. This CDR3 is built from 15 residues. Trimming removed 2 bases from V and 5 bases from J; junction bases left unmatched: 5. In DNA, the CDR3 is TGCGCCAGCAGCTTCGGCGCGGGAGGAACCGGGGAGCTGTTTTTT. It specifies CASSFGAGGTGELFF.

The chain employs TRBV9 and TRBJ2-5; TRBD2 matches at 8 bases. There are 16 residues in the CDR3. Germline CDR1 SGDLS, CDR2 YYNGEE. V lost 4 bases to trimming and J lost 5 bases; unmatched junction nucleotides: 13. The CDR3 reads CASSPGRGLGRETQYF. The CDR3 DNA sequence: TGTGCCAGCAGCCCCGGGAGGGGACTAGGACGGGAGACCCAGTACTTC. Full variable domain (remainder filled in from reference TRBV9 and TRBJ2-5): DSGVTQTPKHLITATGQRVTLRCSPRSGDLSVYWYQQSLDQGLQFLIQYYNGEERAKGNILERFSAQQFPDLHSELNLSSLELGDSALYFCASSPGRGLGRETQYFGPGTRLLVL.

The rearrangement links TRBV15 to TRBJ1-1; TRBD1 might be the D (6 bases). Trimming removed 11 bases from V and 1 base from J, with 17 bases in between. Germline assignment: CDR1 LNHNV and CDR2 YYDKDF (reference sequence). The CDR3 length is 14 residues. The CDR3 is CAVGGGGRNTEAFF. In DNA, the CDR3 is TGTGCCGTCGGAGGGGGGGGTCGGAACACTGAAGCTTTCTTT.

This clone was seen once. This chain links TRBV5-5 with TRBJ2-7; 8 nucleotides align to TRBD1. The germline gives CDR1 SGHKS, CDR2 YYEKEE (reference sequence). This CDR3 is built from 15 residues. V lost 2 bases, J lost 2 bases, and 6 bases stayed unmatched. The CDR3 region has the DNA TGTGCCAGCAGCTTACGACAGGGGCCTGCCTACGAGCAGTACTTC. This sequence encodes CASSLRQGPAYEQYF.

The chain employs TRBV2 and TRBJ2-5; D remains unclear. The length of the CDR3 is 14 residues. V dropped 2 bases and J dropped 4 bases, with 11 bases sitting between them. Looked up from germline, CDR1 is SNHLY and CDR2 is FYNNEI. CDR3 nucleotides: TGTGCCAGCAGTGAATGGCAGGCCCTAGAGACCCAGTACTTC. Amino acids: CASSEWQALETQYF.

The chain links TRBV10-3 to TRBJ2-1; perhaps TRBD2 as D (7 bases). Per germline, CDR1 ENHRY and CDR2 SYGVKD. V lost 3 bases and J 9 bases, leaving 15 bases between the germline ends. The CDR3 spans 14 residues. The CDR3 DNA follows: TGTGCCATCAGTGATTTAGGGGGGGCGAGTGAGCAGTTCTTC. Encoded protein: CAISDLGGASEQFF.

J is TRBJ2-5 and V is TRBV5-1; D gene ambiguous. V lost 4 bases and J 8 bases, leaving 12 bases between the germline ends. Germline-derived CDR1 and CDR2 are SGHRS and YFSETQ. The CDR3 runs to 12 residues. The CDR3: CASSPGSGTQYF. CDR3 nucleotide sequence: TGCGCCAGCAGCCCTGGTTCGGGTACCCAGTACTTC. Together with reference TRBV5-1 and TRBJ2-5, the CDR3 gives the full variable domain: KAGVTQTPRYLIKTRGQQVTLSCSPISGHRSVSWYQQTPGQGLQFLFEYFSETQRNKGNFPGRFSGRQFSNSRSEMNVSTLELGDSALYLCASSPGSGTQYFGPGTRLLVL.

The genes are TRBV15 and TRBJ2-5; D may be TRBD1 (6 bases). Trimming shortened V by 5 bases and J by 3 bases, and 16 bases separated the two germline ends. Germline-derived CDR1 and CDR2 are LNHNV and YYDKDF (reference sequence). The length of the CDR3 is 15 residues. Here the CDR3 reads CATSPTGSKEETQYF. The CDR3 DNA reads as TGTGCCACCAGCCCCACAGGGTCAAAAGAAGAGACCCAGTACTTC.

A single count supports this clone. This chain joins TRBV4-2 and TRBJ2-1; 8 nucleotides match TRBD2. The CDR3 has 14 amino acids. V was pared by 4 bases and J by 7 bases, with 6 bases of the junction left unmatched. The germline CDR1 and CDR2 sequences are LGHNA and YNFKEQ. CDR3 nucleotide sequence: TGTGCCAGCAGCCGTACAGCGGGAGAAAATGAGCAGTTCTTC. This encodes CASSRTAGENEQFF.

Note on this clone: The germline gene is not matched at one end of the junction; a read error may be the cause. The V and J genes are TRBV4-1 and TRBJ1-6; 10 nucleotides align to TRBD1. This CDR3 comprises 14 residues. Germline V gene sequence: CDR1 MGHRA, CDR2 YSYEKL. The CDR3 loop is CASSQGTGDSPLHF. In DNA, the CDR3 is TGTGCCAGCAGCCAAGGGACAGGGGACTCACCCCTCCACTTT.

J is TRBJ2-7 and V is TRBV7-9, with D possibly being TRBD2 (6 bases). The CDR3 has 12 residues. The germline V and J ends were trimmed by 4 bases and 9 bases, with 13 bases remaining between them. Germline V gives CDR1 SEHNR, CDR2 FQNEAQ (reference sequence). The DNA for the CDR3 is TGTGCCAGCAGCTCCTTGGGACTGCTGCAGTACTTC. Amino acid sequence: CASSSLGLLQYF.

The sample holds a few counts of this clone. CDR3 in amino acids: CASSQDIAGASYEQYF. The CDR3 DNA reads TGTGCCAGCAGCCAAGATATCGCGGGCGCATCCTACGAGCAGTACTTC. The chain carries TRBV4-2 and TRBJ2-7, with a possible D match to TRBD2 (5 bases). The V and J ends lost 0 bases and 1 base respectively, with 13 bases between them. Germline V CDR1 and CDR2: LGHNA, YNFKEQ. The CDR3 loop spans 16 amino acids.

The chain couples TRBV5-1 to TRBJ2-1; 7 positions match TRBD2. Germline V lookup: CDR1 SGHRS, CDR2 YFSETQ. V lost 0 bases to trimming and J lost 0 bases; unmatched junction nucleotides: 6. CDR3 length equals 17 residues. The CDR3 bases are TGCGCCAGCAGCTTGGCTAGCGGAGCCTCCTCCTACAATGAGCAGTTCTTC. Residues: CASSLASGASSYNEQFF. Full variable domain (rest looked up from reference TRBV5-1 and TRBJ2-1): KAGVTQTPRYLIKTRGQQVTLSCSPISGHRSVSWYQQTPGQGLQFLFEYFSETQRNKGNFPGRFSGRQFSNSRSEMNVSTLELGDSALYLCASSLASGASSYNEQFFGPGTRLTVL.

This clone has a single count. V and J are TRBV5-1 and TRBJ2-2; TRBD2 aligns across 13 bases. CDR3 length: 18 residues. V lost 3 bases to trimming and J lost 5 bases; unmatched junction nucleotides: 10. Germline V gene lookup returns CDR1 SGHRS and CDR2 YFSETQ. CDR3 nucleotides: TGCGCCAGCAGCTCCCGACTAGCGGGAGGAATTGCGACCGGGGAGCTGTTTTTT. It translates to CASSSRLAGGIATGELFF.

The V call is TRBV30, the J call TRBJ1-2; D gene unclear. Trimming stripped 0 bases from V and 3 bases from J, with 11 bases between. The CDR3 has 14 amino acids. Germline CDR1 and CDR2: GTSNPN and SVGIG (reference sequence). The CDR3 DNA follows: TGTGCCTGGAGTGTAACCCGACTCGACTATGGCTACACCTTC. Translated, it gives CAWSVTRLDYGYTF. The full variable domain, completed using reference TRBV30 and TRBJ1-2, is SQTIHQWPATLVQPVGSPLSLECTVEGTSNPNLYWYRQAAGRGLQLLFYSVGIGQISSEVPQNLSASRPQDRQFILSSKKLLLSDSGFYLCAWSVTRLDYGYTFGSGTRLTVV.

CDR3 coding DNA: TGCGCCAGCAGCTTGGTAGCCAGGGGGTACTCTGGGGCCAACGTCCTGACTTTC. This encodes CASSLVARGYSGANVLTF. The genes are TRBV5-1 and TRBJ2-6; TRBD1 agrees at 7 bases. This CDR3 contains 18 residues. After removal of 0 bases from V and 0 bases from J, the junction contained 6 bases not matched to a gene. Looked up from germline, CDR1 is SGHRS and CDR2 is YFSETQ.

The chain links TRBV27 to TRBJ2-6; 12 bases align to TRBD1. V gave up 4 bases and J gave up 3 bases; unmatched junction bases: 16. CDR3 length: 21 amino acids. The germline gives CDR1 MNHEY, CDR2 SMNVEV (reference sequence). Here the CDR3 reads CASSSKVVPGQGAGGANVLTF. The CDR3 DNA sequence: TGTGCCAGCAGTTCGAAAGTGGTACCGGGACAGGGGGCGGGTGGGGCCAACGTCCTGACTTTC. Full variable domain (outside the CDR3, taken from reference TRBV27 and TRBJ2-6): EAQVTQNPRYLITVTGKKLTVTCSQNMNHEYMSWYRQDPGLGLRQIYYSMNVEVTDKGDVPEGYKVSRKEKRNFPLILESPSPNQTSLYFCASSSKVVPGQGAGGANVLTFGAGSRLTVL.

Only one count was recorded for this clone. Here the CDR3 DNA reads TGTGCCAGCAGCTACAGGGTGGACAATGAGCAGTTCTTC. Its protein product is CASSYRVDNEQFF. V gene TRBV7-3 combines with J gene TRBJ2-1, with TRBD1 as a possible D gene (6 bases). With 4 bases removed from V and 5 bases from J, the gap between germline ends came to 9 bases. The CDR3 runs to 13 residues. The V gene's germline CDR1 is SGHTA and CDR2 FQGTGA.

This clone was seen once. V gene TRBV4-2 combines with J gene TRBJ2-2; a possible D gene is TRBD1 (6 bases). The V and J ends lost 5 bases and 4 bases respectively, with 14 bases between them. The CDR3 loop spans 15 amino acids. Per germline, CDR1 LGHNA and CDR2 YNFKEQ. CDR3 protein: CASSSRTDPTGELFF. As DNA, the CDR3 is TGTGCCAGCAGCTCACGGACAGATCCCACCGGGGAGCTGTTTTTT.

Comment on this clone: This same CDR3 is encoded by further DNA sequences in the sample. The rearrangement links TRBV7-9 to TRBJ1-5, with D tentatively TRBD1 (6 bases). CDR3 length equals 15 residues. The germline V and J ends were trimmed by 1 base and 5 bases, with 12 bases remaining between them. Germline lookup yields CDR1 SEHNR and CDR2 FQNEAQ (reference sequence). The CDR3 DNA reads as TGTGCCAGCAGCTTAGGCAGGGGCAGAGATCAGCCCCAGCATTTT. This gives the protein CASSLGRGRDQPQHF. The variable domain in full, completed from reference TRBV7-9 and TRBJ1-5, reads DTGVSQNPRHKITKRGQNVTFRCDPISEHNRLYWYRQTLGQGPEFLTYFQNEAQLEKSRLLSDRFSAERPKGSFSTLEIQRTEQGDSAMYLCASSLGRGRDQPQHFGDGTRLSIL.